This passage covers 3 T cell receptor beta chains from one sample sequenced in a study of cytomegalovirus exposure and HLA in healthy donors. PCR used 60 Vbeta primers and 13 Jbeta primers. The repertoire was sequenced with immunoSEQ multiplex PCR; TCRdb's copy has only in-frame clones and lacks some. The sample includes some 130,000 clones, 70% to 80% seen only once; the top ten take about 3%. Input material: PBMCs. Source of these receptors: a female donor in good health and CMV-seronegative.

The rearrangement links TRBV7-2 to TRBJ2-7; 12 bases are shared with TRBD2. This CDR3 has 17 residues. The V gene end was trimmed by 3 bases and the J gene end by 5 bases; junction bases not matched to a gene: 11. From germline, CDR1 is SGHTA and CDR2 FQGNSA. The CDR3 nucleotides are TGTGCCAGCAGCTTTTTCGGACTAGCGGGGACCCGCCACGAGCAGTACTTC. Protein product: CASSFFGLAGTRHEQYF.

Worth noting for this clone: One junction end disagrees with the germline gene, perhaps due to a read error. CDR3 amino acids: CASSLAHGERGLQETQYF. In DNA, the CDR3 is TGTGCTAGCAGCTTAGCCCATGGTGAGCGGGGGCTCCAAGAGACCCAGTACTTC. The chain has TRBV7-7 and TRBJ2-5, with 8 bases lining up with TRBD2. This CDR3 is built from 18 residues. Germline lookup yields CDR1 SSHAT and CDR2 FNYEAQ (reference sequence).

Comment on this clone: A junction boundary mismatches the germline segment, possibly from a read error. V usage is TRBV2 and J usage is TRBJ2-3; D remains unclear. Germline CDR1 SNHLY, CDR2 FYNNEI. There are 12 residues in the CDR3. The CDR3 is CASSENSPNPFF. The CDR3 DNA reads as TGTGCCAGCAGTGAAAACAGCCCGAATCCCTTTTTT.